The text below deals with one T cell receptor beta chain. It lacks a known antigen. Library preparation used the iRepertoire multiplex PCR system with TCR subtype-specific primers for both bulk and single-cell sequencing. Multiplex PCR using primers aimed at the V, D and J gene regions produced the bulk TCR beta libraries. Approximately 95-500 ng of RNA per sample was used as input for bulk TCR library preparation. An Illumina MiSeq was used to sequence the bulk TCR beta amplicons. Regarding the original processing steps: Quality control steps removed sample misassignments and low-quality sequencing reads. The amino acids lying between the V-gene Y[YFLI]C motif and the J-segment [FW]GXGT motif were defined as CDR3. TRBV and TRBJ gene assignments and CDR3 clonotypes followed the IMGT database. TRBV expression in each sample was normalized to the mean expression of the same gene in PBMC from around 40 healthy donors. With the reads reprocessed by TCRdb, a single entry stands for each CDR3 protein sequence and no DNA is reported. The V and J calls shown here were made by TCRdb, not taken from the authors' results. The sample's records list approximately 2,000 distinct CDR3 sequences. The top ten hold around a third of the sample.

This record comes from a study of T cells in severe cutaneous drug reactions (dated by TCRdb to the late 2010s). For the wider study: Between the early 2010s and the late 2010s, patients were recruited from Taiwan, Thailand and a European registry network. Enrollment was limited to patients whose SJS/TEN or DRESS diagnosis was probable or definite according to RegiSCAR criteria. The Naranjo algorithm and the ALDEN drug causality algorithm were used to assign the culprit drug. Biological samples, such as blister fluids/cells and PBMC, were collected from patients during the acute or recovery stage. The study combined bulk TCR sequencing with single-cell sequencing, quantitative PCR validation, functional assays and transgenic mouse experiments. To build the libraries, iRepertoire multiplex PCR was used, and the authors pointed to a comparison in which iRepertoire and 5' RACE methods, with or without UMI, captured abundant clonotypes similarly. Broader findings and caveats from the paper: CBZ-SJS/TEN patients showed strongly increased TRBV12-4 usage, with averages of 30% to 35% in blister cells and roughly 5.2% in PBMC. A public TCRbeta CDR3, present at a mean of 13.57% in all seven CBZ-SJS/TEN blister samples, was undetectable or scarce in PBMC from tolerant controls and healthy donors. According to the authors, further study is still needed to determine whether the public TCR generalizes to SJS/TEN caused by other drugs.

The cysteine opens and the phenylalanine closes a CDR3 of 13 amino acids. No DNA is recorded. The germline V gene (reference sequence) provides CDR1 DFQATT and CDR2 SNEGSKA. Sequencing was performed on donors who were patients with carbamazepine-induced Stevens-Johnson syndrome or toxic epidermal necrolysis (CBZ-SJS/TEN). Peripheral blood repertoires came from CBZ-SJS/TEN patients of Han Chinese (about five) and European (roughly 6) origin. To search for drug-specific clonotypes, the T cell receptor repertoires of patients with drug-induced severe cutaneous adverse reactions were profiled by next-generation sequencing. The RNA source was either peripheral blood mononuclear cells or blister cells from skin lesions.

The receptor was isolated from a human donor with Stevens-Johnson syndrome, a severe cutaneous drug reaction. The rearrangement joined TRBV20-1 to TRBJ2-3; TCRdb's D gene call, TRBD1, goes unchecked for lack of DNA. Material for sequencing was PBMCs. Here the CDR3 is given as CSATGGIVDTQYF.